This TCR beta chain was sequenced for a study of OX40 agonist ivuxolimab in advanced cancers. This clone was seen only a few times. Libraries were prepared by immunoSEQ multiplex PCR; TCRdb keeps only in-frame clonotypes and omits some of them. The sample consists of more than 55,000 clones, less than 90% of them appearing once. The CDR3 spans 13 residues. Germline V gene lookup returns CDR1 SGDLS and CDR2 YYNGEE. Trimming stripped 0 bases from V and 1 base from J, with 4 bases between. This specimen was CD4+ or CD8+ T cells sorted from blood, taken in a trial of the OX40 agonist ivuxolimab. The TCR originated in an adult with an advanced solid tumor such as melanoma, head and neck, liver or kidney cancer. V is TRBV9 and J is TRBJ1-1; D unresolved. CDR3 residues: CASSVGSNTEAFF. CDR3 nucleotide sequence: TGTGCCAGCAGCGTAGGATCGAACACTGAAGCTTTCTTT.